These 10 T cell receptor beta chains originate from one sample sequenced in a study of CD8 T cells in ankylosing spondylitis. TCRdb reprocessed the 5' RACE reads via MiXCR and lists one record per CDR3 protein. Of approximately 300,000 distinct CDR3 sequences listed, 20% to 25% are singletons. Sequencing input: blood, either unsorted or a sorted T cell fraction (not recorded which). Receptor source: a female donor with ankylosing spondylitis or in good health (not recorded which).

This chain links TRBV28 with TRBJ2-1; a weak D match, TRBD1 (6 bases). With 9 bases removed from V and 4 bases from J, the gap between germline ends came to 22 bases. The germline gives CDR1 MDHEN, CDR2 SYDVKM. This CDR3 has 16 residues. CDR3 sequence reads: CASSPGHPTGYNEQFF. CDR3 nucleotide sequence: TGTGCCAGTTCCCCGGGACATCCCACGGGGTACAATGAGCAGTTCTTC.

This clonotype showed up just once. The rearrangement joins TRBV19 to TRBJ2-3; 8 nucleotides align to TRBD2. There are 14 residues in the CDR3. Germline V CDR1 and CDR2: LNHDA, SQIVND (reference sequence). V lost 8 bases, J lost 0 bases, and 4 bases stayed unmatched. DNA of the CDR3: TGTGCCAGTGGACTAGCAGCTAGCACAGATACGCAGTATTTT. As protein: CASGLAASTDTQYF.

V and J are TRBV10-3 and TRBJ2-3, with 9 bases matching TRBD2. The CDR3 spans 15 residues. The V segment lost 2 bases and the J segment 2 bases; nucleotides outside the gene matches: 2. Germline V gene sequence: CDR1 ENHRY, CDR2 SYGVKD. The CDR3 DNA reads TGTGCCATCAGTGAGAGACTAGCGGCCACAGATACGCAGTATTTT. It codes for CAISERLAATDTQYF.

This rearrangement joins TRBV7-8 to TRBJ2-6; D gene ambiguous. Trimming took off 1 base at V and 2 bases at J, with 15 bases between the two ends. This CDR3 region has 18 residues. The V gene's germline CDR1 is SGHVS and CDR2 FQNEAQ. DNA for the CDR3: TGTGCCAGCAGCTTAGGAGCCCCAGTCTCCCCTGGGGCCAACGTCCTGACTTTC. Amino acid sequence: CASSLGAPVSPGANVLTF.

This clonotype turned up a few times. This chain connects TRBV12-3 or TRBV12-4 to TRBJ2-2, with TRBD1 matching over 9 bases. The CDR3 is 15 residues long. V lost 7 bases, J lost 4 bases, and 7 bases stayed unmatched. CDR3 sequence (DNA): TGTGCCAGCACCCTGGACAGGGGAGGCACCGGGGAGCTGTTTTTT. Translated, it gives CASTLDRGGTGELFF.

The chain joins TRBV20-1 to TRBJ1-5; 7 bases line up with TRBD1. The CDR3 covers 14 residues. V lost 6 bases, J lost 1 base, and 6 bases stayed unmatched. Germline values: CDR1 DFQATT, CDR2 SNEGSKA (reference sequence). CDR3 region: CSAAGTESNQPQHF. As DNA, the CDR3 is TGCAGTGCGGCCGGGACAGAAAGCAATCAGCCCCAGCATTTT.

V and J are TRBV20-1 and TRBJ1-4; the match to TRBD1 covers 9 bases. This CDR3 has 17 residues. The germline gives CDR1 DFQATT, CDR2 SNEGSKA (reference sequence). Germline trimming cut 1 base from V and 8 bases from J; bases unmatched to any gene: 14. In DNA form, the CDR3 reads TGCAGTGCTAGAGTTCCACTGGACAGGGGATGGAAAGAAAAACTGTTTTTT. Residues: CSARVPLDRGWKEKLFF.

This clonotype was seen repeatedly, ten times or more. The CDR3 coding sequence is TGTGCCAGCAGCCTAGCGGGGGTCTACGAGCAGTACTTC. Translation gives CASSLAGVYEQYF. The genes are TRBV12-3 or TRBV12-4 and TRBJ2-7; 10 bases agree with TRBD2. This CDR3 spans 13 amino acids. Germline trimming cut 6 bases from V and 3 bases from J; bases unmatched to any gene: 2.

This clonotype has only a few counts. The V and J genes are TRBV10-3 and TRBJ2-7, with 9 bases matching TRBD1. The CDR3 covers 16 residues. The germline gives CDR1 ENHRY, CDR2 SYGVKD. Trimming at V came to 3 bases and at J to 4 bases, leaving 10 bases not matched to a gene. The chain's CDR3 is CAISDSDRGSAYEQYF. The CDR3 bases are TGTGCCATCAGTGATTCGGACAGGGGCTCTGCTTACGAGCAGTACTTC.

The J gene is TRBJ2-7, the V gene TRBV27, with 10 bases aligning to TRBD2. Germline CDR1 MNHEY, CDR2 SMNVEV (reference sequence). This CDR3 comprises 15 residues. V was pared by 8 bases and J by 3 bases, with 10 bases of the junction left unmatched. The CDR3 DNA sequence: TGTGCCAGCCGCCCAACTAGCGGGGTACTCTACGAGCAGTACTTC. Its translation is CASRPTSGVLYEQYF.